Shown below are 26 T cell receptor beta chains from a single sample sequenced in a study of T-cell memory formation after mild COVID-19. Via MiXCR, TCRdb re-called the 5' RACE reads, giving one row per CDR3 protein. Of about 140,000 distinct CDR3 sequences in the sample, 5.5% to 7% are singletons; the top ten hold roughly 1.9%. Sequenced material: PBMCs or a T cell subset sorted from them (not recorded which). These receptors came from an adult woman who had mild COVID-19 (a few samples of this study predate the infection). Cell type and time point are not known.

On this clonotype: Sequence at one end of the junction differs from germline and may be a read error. CDR3 DNA sequence: TGTGCCAGCAGCCTGGACCCGGGGAGGCATCAGCCCCACCATTTT. It translates to CASSLDPGRHQPHHF. The chain links TRBV7-2 to TRBJ1-5; D is unresolved. Looked up from germline, CDR1 is SGHTA and CDR2 is FQGNSA. The CDR3 covers 15 residues.

The DNA for the CDR3 is TGCAGTGCTAGAGACCGGACTAGCGGGAGGAACAATGAGCAGTTCTTC. Protein product: CSARDRTSGRNNEQFF. The chain couples TRBV20-1 to TRBJ2-1, with 14 bases identical to TRBD2. The CDR3 has 16 amino acids. V was clipped by 0 bases and J by 5 bases; unmatched bases: 3. Germline assignment: CDR1 DFQATT and CDR2 SNEGSKA (reference sequence).

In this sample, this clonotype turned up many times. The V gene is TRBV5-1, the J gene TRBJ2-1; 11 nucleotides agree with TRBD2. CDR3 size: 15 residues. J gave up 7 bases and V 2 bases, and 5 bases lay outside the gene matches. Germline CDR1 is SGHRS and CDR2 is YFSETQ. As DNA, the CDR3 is TGCGCCAGCAGCTTAGGGACTAGCGGCCAGAATGAGCAGTTCTTC. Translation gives CASSLGTSGQNEQFF.

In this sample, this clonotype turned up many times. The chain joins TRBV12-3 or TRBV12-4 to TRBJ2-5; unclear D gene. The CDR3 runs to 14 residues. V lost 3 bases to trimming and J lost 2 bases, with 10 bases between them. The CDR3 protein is CASSLLLRQETQYF. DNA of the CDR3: TGTGCCAGCAGTTTGTTACTACGACAAGAGACCCAGTACTTC.

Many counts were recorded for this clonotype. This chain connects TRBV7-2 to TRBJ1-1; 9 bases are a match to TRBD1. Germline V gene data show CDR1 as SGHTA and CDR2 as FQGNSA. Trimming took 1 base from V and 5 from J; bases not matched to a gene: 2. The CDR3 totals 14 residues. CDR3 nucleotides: TGTGCCAGCAGCTTAGTAGGGACAGGGACTGAAGCTTTCTTT. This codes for CASSLVGTGTEAFF.

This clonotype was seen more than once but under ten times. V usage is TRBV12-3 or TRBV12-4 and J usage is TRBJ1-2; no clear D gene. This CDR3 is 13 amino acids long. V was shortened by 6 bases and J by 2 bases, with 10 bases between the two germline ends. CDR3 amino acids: CASRTAKNYGYTF. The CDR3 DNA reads TGTGCCAGCAGAACAGCCAAAAACTATGGCTACACCTTC.

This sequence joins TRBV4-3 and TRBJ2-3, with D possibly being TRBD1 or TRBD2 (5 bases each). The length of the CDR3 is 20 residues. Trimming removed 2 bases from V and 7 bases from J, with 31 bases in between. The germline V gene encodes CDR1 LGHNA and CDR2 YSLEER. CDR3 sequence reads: CASSQTIVFFPGPTTYTQYF. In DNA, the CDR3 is TGCGCCAGCAGCCAAACCATAGTTTTCTTCCCGGGACCGACTACATATACGCAGTATTTT.

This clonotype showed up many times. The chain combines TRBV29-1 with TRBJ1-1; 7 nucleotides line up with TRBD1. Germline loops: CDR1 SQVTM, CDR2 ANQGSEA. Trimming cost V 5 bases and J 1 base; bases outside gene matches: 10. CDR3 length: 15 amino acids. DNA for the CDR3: TGCAGCGTTCGTGCCACAGGGGAGGGGAACACTGAAGCTTTCTTT. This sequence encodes CSVRATGEGNTEAFF. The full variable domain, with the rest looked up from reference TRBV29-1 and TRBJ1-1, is SAVISQKPSRDICQRGTSLTIQCQVDSQVTMMFWYRQQPGQSLTLIATANQGSEATYESGFVIDKFPISRPNLTFSTLTVSNMSPEDSSIYLCSVRATGEGNTEAFFGQGTRLTVV.

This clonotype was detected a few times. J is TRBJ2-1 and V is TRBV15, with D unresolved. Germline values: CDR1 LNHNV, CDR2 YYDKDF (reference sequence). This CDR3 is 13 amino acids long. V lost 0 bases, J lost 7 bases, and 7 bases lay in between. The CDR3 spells CATSRDLWNEQFF. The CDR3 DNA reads TGTGCCACCAGCAGAGATCTCTGGAATGAGCAGTTCTTC.

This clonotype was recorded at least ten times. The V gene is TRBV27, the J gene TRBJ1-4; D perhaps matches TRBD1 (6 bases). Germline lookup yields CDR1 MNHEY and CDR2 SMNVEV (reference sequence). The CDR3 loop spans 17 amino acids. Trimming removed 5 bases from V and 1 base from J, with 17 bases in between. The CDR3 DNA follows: TGTGCCAGCAGTCCGAAACAGGGTTTTCGAACTAATGAAAAACTGTTTTTT. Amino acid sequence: CASSPKQGFRTNEKLFF.

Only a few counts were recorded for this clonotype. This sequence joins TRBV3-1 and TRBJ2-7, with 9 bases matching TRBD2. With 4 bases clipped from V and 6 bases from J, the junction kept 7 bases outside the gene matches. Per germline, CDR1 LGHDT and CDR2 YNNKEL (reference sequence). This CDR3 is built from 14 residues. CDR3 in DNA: TGTGCCAGCAGCCGGGCGGGGGGGCGATCCGAGCAGTACTTC. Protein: CASSRAGGRSEQYF.

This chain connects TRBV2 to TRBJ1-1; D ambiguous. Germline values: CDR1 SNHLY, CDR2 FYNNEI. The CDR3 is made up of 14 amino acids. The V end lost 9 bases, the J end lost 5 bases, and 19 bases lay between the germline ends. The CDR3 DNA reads TGTGCCAGTAACCCCGGGAGACGAAGGACTGAAGCTTTCTTT. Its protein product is CASNPGRRRTEAFF.

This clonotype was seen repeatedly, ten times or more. The CDR3 loop is CASSPRQGSSYNEQFF. CDR3 sequence (DNA): TGTGCCAGCAGCCCAAGACAGGGGAGCTCCTACAATGAGCAGTTCTTC. This rearrangement joins TRBV7-2 to TRBJ2-1; 8 nucleotides agree with TRBD1. The CDR3 has 16 amino acids. Trimming removed 5 bases from V and 0 bases from J; junction bases left unmatched: 6. Germline-derived CDR1 and CDR2 are SGHTA and FQGNSA.

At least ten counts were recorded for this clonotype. DNA of the CDR3: TGCGCCAGCAGCCAAGTCAGTGCCTACGAGCAGTACTTC. It yields the protein CASSQVSAYEQYF. This chain connects TRBV4-1 to TRBJ2-7; D is unclear. The CDR3 runs 13 residues. The germline CDR1 and CDR2 sequences are MGHRA and YSYEKL. V was shortened by 1 base and J by 2 bases, with 6 bases between the two germline ends.

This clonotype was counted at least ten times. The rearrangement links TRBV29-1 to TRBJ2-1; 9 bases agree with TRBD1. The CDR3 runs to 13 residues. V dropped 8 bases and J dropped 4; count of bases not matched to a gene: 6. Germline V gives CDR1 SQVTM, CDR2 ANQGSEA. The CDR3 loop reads CSIRDRVYNEQFF. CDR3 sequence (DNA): TGCAGCATCCGGGACAGGGTTTACAATGAGCAGTTCTTC.

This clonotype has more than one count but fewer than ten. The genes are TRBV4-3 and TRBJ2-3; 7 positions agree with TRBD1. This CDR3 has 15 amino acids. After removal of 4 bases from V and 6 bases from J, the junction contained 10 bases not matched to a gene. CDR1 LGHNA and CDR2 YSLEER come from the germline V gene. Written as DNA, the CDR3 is TGCGCCAGCAGCCCTTCGACAGGGCGGCGGGATACGCAGTATTTT. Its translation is CASSPSTGRRDTQYF.

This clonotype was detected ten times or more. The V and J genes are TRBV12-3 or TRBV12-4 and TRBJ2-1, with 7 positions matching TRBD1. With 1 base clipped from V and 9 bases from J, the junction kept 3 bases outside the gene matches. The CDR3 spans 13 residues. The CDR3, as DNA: TGTGCCAGCAGTTTAGGAGACAGGGCTGAGCAGTTCTTC. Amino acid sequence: CASSLGDRAEQFF.

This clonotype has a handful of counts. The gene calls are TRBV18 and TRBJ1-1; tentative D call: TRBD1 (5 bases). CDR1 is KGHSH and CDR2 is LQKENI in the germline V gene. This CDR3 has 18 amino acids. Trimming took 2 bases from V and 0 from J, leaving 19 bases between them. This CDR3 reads CASSPSGTFSTVNTEAFF. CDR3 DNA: TGTGCCAGCTCACCATCAGGGACCTTCTCAACGGTGAACACTGAAGCTTTCTTT.

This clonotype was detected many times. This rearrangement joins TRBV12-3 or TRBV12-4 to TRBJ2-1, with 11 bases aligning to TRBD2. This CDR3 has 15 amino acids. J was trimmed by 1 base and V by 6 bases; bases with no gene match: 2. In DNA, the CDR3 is TGTGCCAGCAGGCGACTAGCGGGATCCTACAATGAGCAGTTCTTC. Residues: CASRRLAGSYNEQFF.

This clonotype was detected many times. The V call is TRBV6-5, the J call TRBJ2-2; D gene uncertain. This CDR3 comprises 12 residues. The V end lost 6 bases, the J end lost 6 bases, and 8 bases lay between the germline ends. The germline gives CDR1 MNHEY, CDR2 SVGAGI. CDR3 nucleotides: TGTGCCAGCAGCGTAAGGGCCGGGGAGCTGTTTTTT. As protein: CASSVRAGELFF.

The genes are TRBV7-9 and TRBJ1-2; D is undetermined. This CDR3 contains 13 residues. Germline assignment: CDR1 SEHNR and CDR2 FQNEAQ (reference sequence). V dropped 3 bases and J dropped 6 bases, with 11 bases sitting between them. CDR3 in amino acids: CASSFMARDGYTF. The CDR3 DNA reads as TGTGCCAGCAGCTTCATGGCACGAGATGGCTACACCTTC.

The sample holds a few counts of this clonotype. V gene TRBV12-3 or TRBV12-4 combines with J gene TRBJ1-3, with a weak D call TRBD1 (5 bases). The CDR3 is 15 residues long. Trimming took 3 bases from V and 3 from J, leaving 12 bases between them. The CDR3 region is CASSLAGGRGNTIYF. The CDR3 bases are TGTGCCAGCAGTTTGGCGGGGGGACGTGGAAACACCATATATTTT.

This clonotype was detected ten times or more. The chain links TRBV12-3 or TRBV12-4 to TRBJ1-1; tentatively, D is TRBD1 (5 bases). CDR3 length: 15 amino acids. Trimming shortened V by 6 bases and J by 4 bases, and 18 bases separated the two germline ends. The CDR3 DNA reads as TGTGCCAGCAGGCGGGGACGTCACATGACCACTGAAGCTTTCTTT. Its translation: CASRRGRHMTTEAFF.

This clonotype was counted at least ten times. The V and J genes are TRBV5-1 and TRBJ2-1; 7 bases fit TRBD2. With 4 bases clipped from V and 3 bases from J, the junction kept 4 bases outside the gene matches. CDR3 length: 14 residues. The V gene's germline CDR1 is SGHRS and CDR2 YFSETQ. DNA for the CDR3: TGCGCCAGCAGCGGCGGGAGACTCTACAATGAGCAGTTCTTC. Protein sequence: CASSGGRLYNEQFF.

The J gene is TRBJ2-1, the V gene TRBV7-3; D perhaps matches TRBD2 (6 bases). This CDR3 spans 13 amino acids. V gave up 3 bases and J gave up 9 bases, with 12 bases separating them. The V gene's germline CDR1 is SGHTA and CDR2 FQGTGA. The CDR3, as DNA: TGTGCCAGCAGCTTTCTTGGAGGGCCTGAGCAGTTCTTC. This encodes CASSFLGGPEQFF.

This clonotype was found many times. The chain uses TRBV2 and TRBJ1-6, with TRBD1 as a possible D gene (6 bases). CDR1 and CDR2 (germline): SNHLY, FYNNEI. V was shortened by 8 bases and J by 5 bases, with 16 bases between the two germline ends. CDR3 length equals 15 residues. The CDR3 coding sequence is TGTGCCAGCCGCCCCGGACAGACGAATAATTCACCCCTCCACTTT. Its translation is CASRPGQTNNSPLHF.